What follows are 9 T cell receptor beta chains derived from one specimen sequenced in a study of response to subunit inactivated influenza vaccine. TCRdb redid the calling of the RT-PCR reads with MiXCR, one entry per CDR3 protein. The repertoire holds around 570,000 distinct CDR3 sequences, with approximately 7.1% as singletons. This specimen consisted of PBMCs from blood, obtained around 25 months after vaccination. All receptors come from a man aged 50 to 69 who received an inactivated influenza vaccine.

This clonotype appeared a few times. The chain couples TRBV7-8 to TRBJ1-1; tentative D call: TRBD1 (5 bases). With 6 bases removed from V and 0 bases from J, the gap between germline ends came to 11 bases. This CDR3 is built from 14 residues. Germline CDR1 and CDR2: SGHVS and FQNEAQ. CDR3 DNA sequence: TGTGCCAGCAGTAGACAGTCCATGAACACTGAAGCTTTCTTT. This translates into CASSRQSMNTEAFF.

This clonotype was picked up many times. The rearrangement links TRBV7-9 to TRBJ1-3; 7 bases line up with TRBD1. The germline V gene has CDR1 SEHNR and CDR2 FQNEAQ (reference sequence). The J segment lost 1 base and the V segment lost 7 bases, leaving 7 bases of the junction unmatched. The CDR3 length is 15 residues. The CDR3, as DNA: TGTGCCAGCATATCAGACAGGGAGTCTGGAAACACCATATATTTT. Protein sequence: CASISDRESGNTIYF.

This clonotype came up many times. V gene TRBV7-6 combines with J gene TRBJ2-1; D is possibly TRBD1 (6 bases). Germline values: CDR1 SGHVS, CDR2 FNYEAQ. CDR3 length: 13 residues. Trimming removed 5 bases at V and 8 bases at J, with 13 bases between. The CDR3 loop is CASSAAQGYEQFF. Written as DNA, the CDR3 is TGTGCCAGCAGCGCGGCCCAGGGGTATGAGCAGTTCTTC.

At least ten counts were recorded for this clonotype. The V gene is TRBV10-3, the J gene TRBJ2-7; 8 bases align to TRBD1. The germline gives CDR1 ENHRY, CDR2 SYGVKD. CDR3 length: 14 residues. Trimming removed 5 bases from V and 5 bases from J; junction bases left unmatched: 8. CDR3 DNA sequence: TGTGCCATCAGTCCACAGGGGGGAAGGGACGAGCAGTACTTC. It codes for CAISPQGGRDEQYF.

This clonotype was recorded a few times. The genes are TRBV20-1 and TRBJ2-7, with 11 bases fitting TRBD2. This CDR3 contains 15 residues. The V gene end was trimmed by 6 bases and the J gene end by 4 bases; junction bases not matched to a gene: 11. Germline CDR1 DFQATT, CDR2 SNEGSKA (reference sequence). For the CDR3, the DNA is TGCAGTGCCACGGGACTAGCGGAAATCCATTACGAGCAGTACTTC. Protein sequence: CSATGLAEIHYEQYF.

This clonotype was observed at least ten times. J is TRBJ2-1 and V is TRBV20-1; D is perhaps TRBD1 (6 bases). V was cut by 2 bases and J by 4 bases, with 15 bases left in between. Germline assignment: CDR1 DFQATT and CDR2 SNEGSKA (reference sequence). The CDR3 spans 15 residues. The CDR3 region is CSARFPGHLYNEQFF. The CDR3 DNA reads TGCAGTGCTAGATTTCCGGGACACCTATACAATGAGCAGTTCTTC.

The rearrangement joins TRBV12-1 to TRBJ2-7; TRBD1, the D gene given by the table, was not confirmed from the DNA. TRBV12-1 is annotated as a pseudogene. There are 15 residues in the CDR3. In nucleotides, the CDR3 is TGTGCCAGCAGCTCCCGACAGGGACACCCTTACGAGCAGTACTTC. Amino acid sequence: CASSSRQGHPYEQYF.

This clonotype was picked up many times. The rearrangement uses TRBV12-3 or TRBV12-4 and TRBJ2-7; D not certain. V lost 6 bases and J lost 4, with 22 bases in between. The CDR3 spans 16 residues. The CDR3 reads CASSSTGSALSYEQYF. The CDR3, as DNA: TGTGCCAGCAGCAGTACCGGGTCAGCCTTATCTTACGAGCAGTACTTC.

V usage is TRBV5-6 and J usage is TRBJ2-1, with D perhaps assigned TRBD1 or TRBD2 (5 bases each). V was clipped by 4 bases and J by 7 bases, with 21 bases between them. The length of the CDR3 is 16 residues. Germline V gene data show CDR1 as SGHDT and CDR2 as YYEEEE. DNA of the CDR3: TGTGCCAGCAGCCGTGTACGGGGCGGACTTGCGAATGAGCAGTTCTTC. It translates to CASSRVRGGLANEQFF.